This T cell receptor beta chain was found in a study of T cells in Graves' hyperthyroidism and ophthalmopathy. Regions amplified from RNA transcripts were the TCR beta CDR3 regions. In the first-round RT-PCR of the TCR CDR3, the HTBI primer set was used. A single record per CDR3 protein comes from TCRdb applying MiXCR to the multiplex PCR reads. The data show 200,000 to 250,000 distinct CDR3 sequences, around 16% seen once. This clonotype was recorded at least ten times. Antigen: not known. Each patient was aged 18 to 65 and had newly diagnosed hyperthyroidism of under 2 months' duration. Whole-study results and caveats: Expanded thyroid clonotypes (above 0.001) were mostly also found in blood. The model predicted ophthalmopathy a median around six months before onset.

The V end was cut by 2 bases, the J end by 4 bases, with 9 bases between. Per germline, CDR1 SGHAT and CDR2 FQNNGV. The CDR3 runs to 14 residues. This clonotype was obtained from a man aged 40-49 years with Graves' hyperthyroidism. The gene calls are TRBV11-2 and TRBJ2-1, with D perhaps being TRBD1 or TRBD2 (6 bases each). Input material: blood. CDR3 in amino acids: CASSLRGAYNEQFF. CDR3 in DNA: TGTGCCAGCAGCTTAAGGGGGGCTTACAATGAGCAGTTCTTC.